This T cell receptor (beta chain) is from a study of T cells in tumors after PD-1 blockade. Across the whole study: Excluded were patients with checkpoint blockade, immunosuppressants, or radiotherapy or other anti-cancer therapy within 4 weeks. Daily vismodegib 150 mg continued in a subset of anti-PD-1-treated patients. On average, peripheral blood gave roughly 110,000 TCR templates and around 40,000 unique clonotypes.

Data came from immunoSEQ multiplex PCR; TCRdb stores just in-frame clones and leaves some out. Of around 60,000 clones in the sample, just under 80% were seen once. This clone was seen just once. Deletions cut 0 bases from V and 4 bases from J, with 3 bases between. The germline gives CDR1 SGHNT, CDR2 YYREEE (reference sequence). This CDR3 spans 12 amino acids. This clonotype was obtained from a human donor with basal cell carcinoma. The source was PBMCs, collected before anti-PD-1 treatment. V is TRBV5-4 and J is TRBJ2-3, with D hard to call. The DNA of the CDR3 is TGTGCCAGCAGCTTGGAGCCAGATACGCAGTATTTT. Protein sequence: CASSLEPDTQYF.